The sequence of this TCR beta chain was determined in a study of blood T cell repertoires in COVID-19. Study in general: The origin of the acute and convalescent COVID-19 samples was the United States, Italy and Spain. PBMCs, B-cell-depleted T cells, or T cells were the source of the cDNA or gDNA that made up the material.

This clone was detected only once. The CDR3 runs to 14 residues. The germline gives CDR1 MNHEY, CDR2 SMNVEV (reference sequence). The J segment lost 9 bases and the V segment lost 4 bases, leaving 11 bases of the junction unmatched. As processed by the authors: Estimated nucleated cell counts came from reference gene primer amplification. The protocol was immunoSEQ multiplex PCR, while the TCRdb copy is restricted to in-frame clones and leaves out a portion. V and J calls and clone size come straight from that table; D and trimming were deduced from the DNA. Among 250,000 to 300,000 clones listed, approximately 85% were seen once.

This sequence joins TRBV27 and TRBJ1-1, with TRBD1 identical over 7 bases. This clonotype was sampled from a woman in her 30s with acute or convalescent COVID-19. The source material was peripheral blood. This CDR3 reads CASSSRTGRSKAFF. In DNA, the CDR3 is TGTGCCAGCAGTTCGAGGACAGGACGATCTAAAGCTTTCTTT.